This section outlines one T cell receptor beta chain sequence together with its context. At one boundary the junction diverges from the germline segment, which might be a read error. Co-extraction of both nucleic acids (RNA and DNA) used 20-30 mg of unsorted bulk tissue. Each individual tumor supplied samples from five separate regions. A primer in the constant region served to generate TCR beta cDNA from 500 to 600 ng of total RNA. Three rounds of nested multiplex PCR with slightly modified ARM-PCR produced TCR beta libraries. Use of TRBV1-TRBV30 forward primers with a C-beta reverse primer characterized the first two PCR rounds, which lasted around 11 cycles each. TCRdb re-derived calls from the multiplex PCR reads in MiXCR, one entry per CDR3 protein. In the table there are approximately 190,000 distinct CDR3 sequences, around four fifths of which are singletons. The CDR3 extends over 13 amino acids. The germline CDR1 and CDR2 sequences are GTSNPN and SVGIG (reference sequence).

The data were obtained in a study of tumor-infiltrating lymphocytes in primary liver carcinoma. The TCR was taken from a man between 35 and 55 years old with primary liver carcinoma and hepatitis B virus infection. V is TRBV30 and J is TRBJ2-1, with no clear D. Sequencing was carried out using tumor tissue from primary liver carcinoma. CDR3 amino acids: CAWSPSWKNEQSF. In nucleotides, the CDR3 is TGTGCCTGGAGTCCCAGCTGGAAGAATGAGCAGTCCTTC.